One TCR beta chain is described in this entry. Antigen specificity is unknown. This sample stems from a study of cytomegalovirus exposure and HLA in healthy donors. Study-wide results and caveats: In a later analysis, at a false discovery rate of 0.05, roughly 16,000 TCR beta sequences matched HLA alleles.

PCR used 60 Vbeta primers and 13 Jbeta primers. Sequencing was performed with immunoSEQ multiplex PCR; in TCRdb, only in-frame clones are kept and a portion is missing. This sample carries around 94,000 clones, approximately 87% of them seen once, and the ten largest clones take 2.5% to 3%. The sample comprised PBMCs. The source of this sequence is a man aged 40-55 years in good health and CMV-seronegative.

The CDR3 DNA follows: TGTGCCAGCAGCTTAGCAGGAACAGATACGCAGTATTTT. Protein sequence: CASSLAGTDTQYF. This chain connects TRBV5-6 to TRBJ2-3; the D is unclear. This CDR3 has 13 amino acids. The V gene lost 2 bases and the J gene lost 3 bases, with 7 bases spanning the gap. Per germline, CDR1 SGHDT and CDR2 YYEEEE. Based on the CDR3 plus reference TRBV5-6 and TRBJ2-3, the full variable domain is DAGVTQSPTHLIKTRGQQVTLRCSPKSGHDTVSWYQQALGQGPQFIFQYYEEEERQRGNFPDRFSGHQFPNYSSELNVNALLLGDSALYLCASSLAGTDTQYFGPGTRLTVL.